Below, 32 T cell receptor beta chains from the same sample are listed, as sequenced in a study of molecular identifiers for immune sequencing clone quantification. Each CDR3 protein is one row after TCRdb ran MiXCR on the PCR reads. The sample contains fewer than 350,000 distinct CDR3 sequences, roughly 23% of which appear only once. Sample: naive CD8+ T cells from blood, with Jurkat cell RNA spiked in. Subset: FACS-sorted CD8+CD4-CCR7+CD45RA+ naive T cells. These receptor sequences come from a human donor in good health. Some libraries in this study had Jurkat cell RNA spiked in.

This clonotype came up many times. This chain joins TRBV7-2 and TRBJ2-2; D is undetermined. The CDR3 contains 16 residues. Germline CDR1 and CDR2: SGHTA and FQGNSA. V dropped 1 base and J dropped 2 bases, with 11 bases sitting between them. The CDR3 bases are TGTGCCAGCAGCTTAGATGGGAAGTCAAACACCGGGGAGCTGTTTTTT. This sequence encodes CASSLDGKSNTGELFF.

Details on this clonotype: The CDR3 end shows no conserved phenylalanine or tryptophan, and so a read error is likely. This chain links TRBV5-6 with TRBJ1-5, with D maybe TRBD1 (5 bases). The CDR3 consists of 15 residues. V was cut by 0 bases and J by 6 bases, with 13 bases left in between. The germline CDR1 and CDR2 sequences are SGHDT and YYEEEE. The CDR3: CASSLAGRVTQPQHL. DNA for the CDR3: TGTGCCAGCAGCTTGGCAGGGCGGGTAACTCAGCCCCAGCATCTT.

V is TRBV11-2 and J is TRBJ2-1, with D possibly called TRBD1 or TRBD2 (6 bases each). Germline-derived CDR1 and CDR2 are SGHAT and FQNNGV. The germline V and J ends were trimmed by 5 bases and 4 bases, with 18 bases remaining between them. The CDR3 is made up of 16 amino acids. CDR3 sequence: CASSPLLGGAYNEQFF. The CDR3 DNA is TGTGCCAGCAGCCCCCTTCTCGGGGGCGCGTACAATGAGCAGTTCTTC.

Regarding this clonotype: A much larger clone differs by one base, so this may be a read error. The V and J genes are TRBV6-5 and TRBJ2-2; 11 bases line up with TRBD2. The CDR3 loop spans 17 amino acids. Germline CDR1 reads MNHEY; CDR2 reads SVGAGI. The CDR3 sequence: CANSYWASGGSTGELFF. The CDR3 nucleotides read TGTGCCAACAGTTACTGGGCTAGCGGGGGGAGCACCGGGGAGCTGTTTTTT.

Points on this clonotype: A much larger clonotype is one base distant, so this may be a read error. The J gene is TRBJ1-1, the V gene TRBV5-3, with unresolved D. TRBV5-3 is annotated as an ORF whose role is uncertain. V lost 10 bases to trimming and J lost 6 bases, with 28 bases between them. The CDR3 has 16 residues. This chain's CDR3 is CAGSFVVDPNFSEAFF. Written as DNA, the CDR3 is TGTGCCGGCAGCTTCGTCGTTGATCCCAATTTTTCTGAAGCTTTCTTT.

This clonotype was seen a handful of times. The chain recombines TRBV10-2 with TRBJ2-2; weak D call: TRBD2 (6 bases). The CDR3 totals 12 residues. Between the trimmed V and J ends, which lost 6 bases and 6 bases, there was a span of 8 bases. Germline V gene data show CDR1 as WSHSY and CDR2 as SAAADI. CDR3 nucleotide sequence: TGCGCCAGCAGGCTAGCGCCCGGGGAGCTGTTTTTT. This encodes CASRLAPGELFF.

The gene calls are TRBV3-1 and TRBJ2-3; the D gene is possibly TRBD2 (6 bases). The CDR3 covers 16 residues. Germline V gives CDR1 LGHDT, CDR2 YNNKEL (reference sequence). Trimming pared 1 base from V and 2 bases from J, leaving 13 bases between. CDR3 bases: TGTGCCAGCAGCCAAGTCCCGGGGGAGATCACAGATACGCAGTATTTT. Residues: CASSQVPGEITDTQYF.

This clonotype was observed a handful of times. This chain connects TRBV3-1 to TRBJ1-5; D may be TRBD1 (6 bases). Germline V gene lookup returns CDR1 LGHDT and CDR2 YNNKEL (reference sequence). This CDR3 spans 15 amino acids. The germline V and J ends were trimmed by 0 bases and 6 bases, with 12 bases remaining between them. The DNA for the CDR3 is TGTGCCAGCAGCCAAGATGATTCAGGGGTTCAGCCCCAGCATTTT. Its protein product is CASSQDDSGVQPQHF. Together with reference TRBV3-1 and TRBJ1-5, the CDR3 gives the full variable domain: DTAVSQTPKYLVTQMGNDKSIKCEQNLGHDTMYWYKQDSKKFLKIMFSYNNKELIINETVPNRFSPKSPDKAHLNLHINSLELGDSAVYFCASSQDDSGVQPQHFGDGTRLSIL.

This clonotype has at least ten counts. CDR3 region: CASSLDTGTGRNQPQHF. The CDR3 DNA sequence: TGTGCCAGCAGCTTAGATACCGGGACAGGCCGCAATCAGCCCCAGCATTTT. The chain carries TRBV7-6 and TRBJ1-5; 8 nucleotides match TRBD1. The ends lost 1 base at V and 2 bases at J; junction bases unmatched: 7. The germline V gene encodes CDR1 SGHVS and CDR2 FNYEAQ. This CDR3 is 17 amino acids long.

This clonotype was detected many times. The chain recombines TRBV19 with TRBJ2-5, with no clear D. Germline CDR1 and CDR2: LNHDA and SQIVND (reference sequence). CDR3 size: 12 residues. V dropped 7 bases and J dropped 7 bases, with 13 bases sitting between them. DNA of the CDR3: TGTGCCAGTACTGGGCTGGTTGGGACCCAGTACTTC. Amino acids: CASTGLVGTQYF.

In regard to this clonotype: One end of the junction does not line up with germline, which may come from a read error. The chain links TRBV7-9 to TRBJ2-2, with D possibly being TRBD2 (6 bases). CDR3 size: 14 residues. Germline loops: CDR1 SEHNR, CDR2 FQNEAQ (reference sequence). The CDR3 DNA follows: TGTGCCGGCAGCTGGACCGCGGAGGGCGGGGAGCTGTTTTTT. Translating it yields CAGSWTAEGGELFF.

This clonotype was observed at least ten times. The V and J genes are TRBV28 and TRBJ1-1; D is undetermined. Between the trimmed V and J ends, which lost 2 bases and 1 base, there was a span of 8 bases. The CDR3 extends over 14 amino acids. In germline, CDR1 is MDHEN, CDR2 SYDVKM. The CDR3, as DNA: TGTGCCAGCAGTTTAGAGTACGGGAACACTGAAGCTTTCTTT. Its translation: CASSLEYGNTEAFF.

The sample holds one count of this clonotype. The chain combines TRBV6-5 with TRBJ2-7; tentative D call: TRBD2 (5 bases). Germline V gene lookup returns CDR1 MNHEY and CDR2 SVGAGI. This CDR3 spans 12 amino acids. The CDR3 sequence is CASAGQPGEQYF. In nucleotides, the CDR3 is TGTGCTAGCGCGGGCCAACCGGGGGAGCAGTACTTC.

The V gene is TRBV4-1, the J gene TRBJ1-4, with a weak D call TRBD1 (5 bases). The V and J ends lost 3 bases and 1 base respectively, with 9 bases between them. The germline V gene encodes CDR1 MGHRA and CDR2 YSYEKL. The CDR3 is 15 amino acids. CDR3 nucleotides: TGCGCCAGCAGCCAGACAGATCTAACTAATGAAAAACTGTTTTTT. Protein: CASSQTDLTNEKLFF.

This clonotype has a count of ten or more. The rearrangement uses TRBV28 and TRBJ2-5, with D possibly TRBD2 on 6 matching bases. Germline lookup yields CDR1 MDHEN and CDR2 SYDVKM. This CDR3 spans 13 amino acids. V was cut by 6 bases and J by 1 base, with 9 bases left in between. The CDR3 is CASRDSGQETQYF. In nucleotides, the CDR3 is TGTGCCAGCAGAGATAGCGGCCAAGAGACCCAGTACTTC. The complete variable domain, with remaining parts taken from reference TRBV28 and TRBJ2-5, reads DVKVTQSSRYLVKRTGEKVFLECVQDMDHENMFWYRQDPGLGLRLIYFSYDVKMKEKGDIPEGYSVSREKKERFSLILESASTNQTSMYLCASRDSGQETQYFGPGTRLLVL.

In this sample, this clonotype turned up a few times. This chain uses TRBV6-1 with TRBJ2-7, with TRBD2 matching over 11 bases. The CDR3 is 15 residues long. With 4 bases clipped from V and 5 bases from J, the junction kept 7 bases outside the gene matches. Germline V CDR1 and CDR2: MNHNS, SASEGT. CDR3 amino acids: CASSGPTSGVNEQYF. DNA of the CDR3: TGTGCCAGCAGTGGACCGACTAGCGGGGTCAACGAGCAGTACTTC.

This clonotype was picked up a small number of times. The CDR3 loop is CASSYRFYSLGTGFGEKLFF. The DNA of the CDR3 is TGTGCCAGCAGTTATCGGTTCTATTCGCTAGGGACAGGGTTTGGTGAAAAACTGTTTTTT. This chain links TRBV6-8 with TRBJ1-4, with 9 bases lining up with TRBD1. Germline-derived CDR1 and CDR2 are MNHGY and SAAAGT. The ends lost 3 bases at V and 7 bases at J; junction bases unmatched: 21. The CDR3 is 20 residues long.

As concerns this clonotype: This may be a read error, as it is one base from a much larger clone. The rearrangement links TRBV4-3 to TRBJ1-3; TRBD1 is a possible D gene (6 bases). Trimming took 1 base from V and 4 from J, leaving 17 bases between them. There are 17 residues in the CDR3. CDR1 is LGHNA and CDR2 is YSLEER in the germline V gene. CDR3 in DNA: TGCGCCAGCAGCCAAGGGGGGGGCGAACGAAGAGGAAACACCATATATTTT. It specifies CASSQGGGERRGNTIYF.

This rearrangement joins TRBV4-3 to TRBJ2-1; D assignment may be TRBD1 or TRBD2 (5 bases each). The CDR3 sequence is 16 residues long. With 4 bases removed from V and 9 bases from J, the gap between germline ends came to 22 bases. The germline V gene has CDR1 LGHNA and CDR2 YSLEER. The CDR3 region is CASSLSRGPPSGEQFF. In nucleotides, the CDR3 is TGCGCCAGCAGCCTAAGTCGGGGACCCCCCTCCGGTGAGCAGTTCTTC.

Points on this clonotype: This sequence may be a read error, since a much larger clone differs from it by one base. V usage is TRBV11-2 and J usage is TRBJ2-5, with 8 bases matching TRBD2. Germline loops: CDR1 SGHAT, CDR2 FQNNGV. The CDR3 is made up of 16 amino acids. CDR3 in DNA: TGTGCCAGCAGCCCGGGGGGGCAGCCCTTCGCAGAGACCCGGTACTTC. It yields the protein CASSPGGQPFAETRYF.

This chain connects TRBV4-2 to TRBJ2-5; the D gene is possibly TRBD1 (5 bases). The germline V and J ends were trimmed by 1 base and 5 bases, with 8 bases remaining between them. Germline V lookup: CDR1 LGHNA, CDR2 YNFKEQ. This CDR3 region has 13 residues. The chain's CDR3 is CASSQVQGETQYF. DNA of the CDR3: TGTGCCAGCAGCCAAGTTCAGGGCGAGACCCAGTACTTC.

The chain couples TRBV6-5 to TRBJ2-5, with D possibly being TRBD1 or TRBD2 (6 bases each). This CDR3 has 15 residues. V gave up 5 bases and J gave up 1 base, with 14 bases separating them. Per germline, CDR1 MNHEY and CDR2 SVGAGI. This CDR3 reads CASSQIQGLQETQYF. The CDR3 region has the DNA TGTGCCAGCAGTCAAATACAGGGACTCCAAGAGACCCAGTACTTC.

CDR3 DNA sequence: TGCGCCAGCAGCTATTTGTCTAGCGGGGACACCGGGGAGCTGTTTTTT. Its translation: CASSYLSSGDTGELFF. The rearrangement joins TRBV5-1 to TRBJ2-2; 9 positions match TRBD2. Germline-derived CDR1 and CDR2 are SGHRS and YFSETQ. The length of the CDR3 is 16 residues. The V gene end was trimmed by 3 bases and the J gene end by 3 bases; junction bases not matched to a gene: 6.

On this clonotype itself: The junction departs from the called germline gene at one end, perhaps through a read error. The rearrangement uses TRBV4-3 and TRBJ2-3; maybe TRBD2 (5 bases). Per the germline V gene, CDR1 is LGHNA and CDR2 is YSLEER. The CDR3 has 16 residues. CDR3 sequence reads: CASNQDLRGSTDTQYF. The CDR3 DNA follows: TGCGCCAGCAACCAAGATCTTCGGGGAAGCACAGATACGCAGTATTTT.

This clonotype was detected only a few times. The gene calls are TRBV28 and TRBJ2-1; D gene unclear. The CDR3 is 10 residues long. Deletions cut 3 bases from V and 8 bases from J, with 2 bases between. Germline V gene data show CDR1 as MDHEN and CDR2 as SYDVKM. The CDR3 here is CASSLDEQFF. The CDR3 bases are TGTGCCAGCAGTTTGGATGAGCAGTTCTTC.

This clonotype was found many times. CDR3 coding DNA: TGTGCCAGTCAGGGGCTGGGTACGCAGTATTTT. Translated, it gives CASQGLGTQYF. The chain is built from TRBV12-3 or TRBV12-4 and TRBJ2-3; D is possibly TRBD1 (6 bases). V was shortened by 9 bases and J by 8 bases, with 12 bases between the two germline ends. The CDR3 is 11 residues long.

Concerning this clonotype: This likely came from a read error, as a far larger clone is one base away. The J gene is TRBJ1-1, the V gene TRBV7-6; TRBD1 agrees at 10 bases. Germline CDR1 reads SGHVS; CDR2 reads FNYEAQ. This CDR3 is built from 13 residues. CDR3 sequence: CASSPGQGTGAFF. The CDR3 DNA sequence: TGTGCCAGCAGCCCGGGACAGGGGACTGGAGCTTTCTTT.

At least ten counts were recorded for this clonotype. V is TRBV20-1 and J is TRBJ1-1; D is uncertain. The CDR3 spans 15 residues. From germline, CDR1 is DFQATT and CDR2 SNEGSKA (reference sequence). V lost 3 bases and J 4 bases, leaving 18 bases between the germline ends. CDR3 sequence reads: CSARTFRTGVTEAFF. The CDR3 DNA reads TGCAGTGCTAGGACCTTTAGGACGGGAGTCACTGAAGCTTTCTTT.

As to this clonotype: A much bigger clone sits one base away, suggesting this may be a read error. J is TRBJ1-6 and V is TRBV28; D remains ambiguous. CDR1 and CDR2 from the germline V gene are MDHEN and SYDVKM. CDR3 length: 15 residues. The CDR3 loop is CVSSLISGRQSPLHF. The CDR3 region has the DNA TGTGTCAGCAGTTTAATATCGGGAAGACAATCACCCCTCCACTTT. Full variable domain (outside the CDR3, taken from reference TRBV28 and TRBJ1-6): DVKVTQSSRYLVKRTGEKVFLECVQDMDHENMFWYRQDPGLGLRLIYFSYDVKMKEKGDIPEGYSVSREKKERFSLILESASTNQTSMYLCVSSLISGRQSPLHFGNGTRLTVT.

The chain couples TRBV14 to TRBJ2-7; D unclear. The CDR3 consists of 14 residues. Trimming cost V 0 bases and J 5 bases, with 11 bases left between them. From germline, CDR1 is SGHDN and CDR2 FVKESK. The CDR3 coding sequence is TGTGCCAGCAGCCAAGACGGCCTCTACCACGAGCAGTACTTC. It translates to CASSQDGLYHEQYF.

Remarks on this clonotype: Being one base from a much bigger clone, this may be a read error. The CDR3 does not close with the conserved phenylalanine or tryptophan, likely indicating a read error. The chain combines TRBV24-1 with TRBJ1-5; the D is unclear. CDR3 length equals 13 residues. Deletions cut 5 bases from V and 7 bases from J, with 11 bases between. CDR1 is KGHDR and CDR2 is SFDVKD in the germline V gene. CDR3 in DNA: TGTGCCACCAGTGGGAAGGGCCGACAGCCCCAGCATTCT. Protein: CATSGKGRQPQHS.

This chain connects TRBV23-1 to TRBJ2-7, with 7 bases fitting TRBD1. TRBV23-1 is identified as an open reading frame with a role that is uncertain. The junction had 15 bases not matched to a gene; V was cut back by 3 bases and J by 7 bases. The CDR3 is made up of 16 amino acids. CDR3 amino acids: CASSHYRGHHSVEQYF. CDR3 DNA sequence: TGCGCCAGCAGTCATTACAGGGGACATCATTCGGTAGAGCAGTACTTC.